A selection of T cell receptor beta chains follows, all from one sample in a study of T cells in Graves' hyperthyroidism and ophthalmopathy. Via MiXCR, TCRdb re-called the multiplex PCR reads, giving one row per CDR3 protein. Here the sample spans about 590,000 distinct CDR3 sequences, about 15% being singletons. The sequencing input was blood. These receptors were obtained from a woman aged 25 to 39 with Graves' hyperthyroidism. Each CDR3 is given with its conserved first and last residue. The D gene is left open where the match is weak. Rows may omit the clone size; those that give it use once, few, many or a size class.

clone_size j_call v_call d_call cdr3_aa cdr3_nt
few TRBJ2-7 TRBV18 - CASSPLSGRHEQYF TGTGCCAGCTCACCGTTGTCAGGGCGCCACGAGCAGTACTTC
few TRBJ1-6 TRBV9 - CASSVAGIPRGNSPLHF TGTGCCAGCAGCGTAGCTGGCATTCCCCGGGGTAATTCACCCCTCCACTTT
- TRBJ2-2 TRBV10-3 - CAIKGLDNGELFF TGTGCCATCAAGGGGCTAGATAACGGGGAGCTGTTTTTT
many TRBJ2-7 TRBV28 - CASSLTGRSYEQYF TGTGCCAGCAGTTTAACAGGACGTTCCTACGAGCAGTACTTC
many TRBJ2-7 TRBV20-1 TRBD2 CSARDPASGTYEQYF TGCAGTGCTAGAGATCCGGCTAGCGGTACCTACGAGCAGTACTTC
many TRBJ2-7 TRBV2 - CASSEEGRAYEQYF TGTGCCAGCAGTGAAGAAGGCAGGGCCTACGAGCAGTACTTC
- TRBJ2-4 TRBV19 TRBD1 CASSTGQGRWAKNIQYF TGTGCCAGTAGTACCGGACAGGGCAGGTGGGCCAAAAACATTCAGTACTTC
many TRBJ1-1 TRBV3-1 TRBD1 CASSQDSGGRNTEAFF TGTGCCAGCAGCCAAGACTCAGGGGGCAGGAACACTGAAGCTTTCTTT
many TRBJ2-1 TRBV7-3 - CASSLNGLHEQFF TGTGCCAGCAGCTTAAATGGGTTACATGAGCAGTTCTTC
many TRBJ2-7 TRBV28 TRBD2 CASSAGTSISEQYF TGTGCCAGCAGTGCCGGGACTAGTATAAGCGAGCAGTACTTC
few TRBJ2-7 TRBV6-1 TRBD1 CAVGTGGTYEQYF TGTGCCGTAGGGACAGGGGGCACCTACGAGCAGTACTTC
- TRBJ2-1 TRBV18 TRBD2 CASSPRGLAVYNEQFF TGTGCCAGCTCACCACGCGGCCTAGCGGTGTACAATGAGCAGTTCTTC
many TRBJ2-1 TRBV6-1 TRBD2 CASTGLAGGPLLYNEQFF TGTGCCAGCACCGGACTAGCGGGAGGGCCGCTGCTCTACAATGAGCAGTTCTTC
many TRBJ2-2 TRBV5-1 TRBD1 CASSFGTENTGELFF TGCGCCAGCAGCTTCGGGACAGAGAACACCGGGGAGCTGTTTTTT
- TRBJ1-2 TRBV14 TRBD1 CASSARDRGPYGYTF TGTGCCAGCAGCGCCCGGGACAGGGGGCCCTATGGCTACACCTTC
- TRBJ1-1 TRBV24-1 TRBD1 CATRQGQGANTEAFF TGTGCCACCAGACAGGGGCAGGGGGCGAACACTGAAGCTTTCTTT
many TRBJ2-1 TRBV6-1 TRBD1 CASTGGNEQFF TGTGCCAGCACAGGGGGCAATGAGCAGTTCTTC
- TRBJ2-2 TRBV20-1 - CSAREGPNTGELFF TGCAGTGCTAGAGAGGGCCCCAACACCGGGGAGCTGTTTTTT
many TRBJ2-1 TRBV20-1 - CSARDPTSSYNEQFF TGCAGTGCTAGGGACCCCACTAGCTCCTACAATGAGCAGTTCTTC
- TRBJ2-1 TRBV7-9 - CASSLIGYEQFF TGTGCCAGCAGCTTAATCGGCTATGAGCAGTTCTTC
many TRBJ2-1 TRBV18 - CASSKGLDSYNEQFF TGTGCCAGCTCCAAGGGACTTGACTCCTACAATGAGCAGTTCTTC
many TRBJ1-5 TRBV27 TRBD1 CASSAGQGARGNQPQHF TGTGCCAGCAGTGCCGGACAGGGGGCAAGGGGCAATCAGCCCCAGCATTTT
many TRBJ2-1 TRBV28 - CASPSRNEQFF TGTGCCAGCCCTAGCCGTAATGAGCAGTTCTTC
many TRBJ2-7 TRBV2 TRBD2 CASSRGPGTSGSYEQYF TGTGCCAGCAGTCGGGGCCCCGGGACTAGCGGAAGCTACGAGCAGTACTTC
few TRBJ2-1 TRBV4-3 TRBD2 CASSPPSCPGGSGLYNEQFF TGCGCCAGCAGCCCCCCCTCCTGCCCTGGAGGTAGCGGGCTTTACAATGAGCAGTTCTTC
many TRBJ1-2 TRBV3-1 - CASSQVVDSNYGYTF TGTGCCAGCAGCCAAGTTGTGGACAGCAACTATGGCTACACCTTC
- TRBJ1-2 TRBV19 - CAWTPDRNYGYTF TGTGCCTGGACCCCGGACAGAAACTATGGCTACACCTTC
many TRBJ2-7 TRBV7-9 TRBD2 CASSSEDLLAGSYEQYF TGTGCCAGCAGCTCCGAGGATCTACTAGCGGGGTCCTACGAGCAGTACTTC
- TRBJ2-1 TRBV30 TRBD2 CAWSSGRGWYNEQFF TGTGCCTGGAGTAGCGGGAGGGGGTGGTACAATGAGCAGTTCTTC
many TRBJ2-3 TRBV7-2 TRBD1 CASSETGVTDTQYF TGTGCCAGCAGCGAGACAGGGGTGACAGATACGCAGTATTTT
few TRBJ2-2 TRBV10-3 - CAISVALANTGELFF TGTGCCATCAGTGTGGCCCTAGCGAACACCGGGGAGCTGTTTTTT
few TRBJ1-2 TRBV19 - CASSIAVQNSYGYTF TGTGCCAGTAGTATAGCTGTACAGAACTCTTATGGCTACACCTTC
- TRBJ2-3 TRBV19 - CASSDFPDTQYF TGTGCCAGTAGTGACTTCCCAGATACGCAGTATTTT
few TRBJ2-4 TRBV27 TRBD2 CASSTQTSGNVKNIQYF TGTGCCAGCAGCACTCAGACTAGCGGGAATGTCAAAAACATTCAGTACTTC
- TRBJ1-1 TRBV29-1 - CSVEDPGLYFPEAFF TGCAGCGTTGAAGATCCGGGACTATACTTCCCTGAAGCTTTCTTT
few TRBJ2-7 TRBV25-1 - CASSELGVGYEQYF TGTGCCAGCAGTGAACTAGGAGTGGGGTACGAGCAGTACTTC
- TRBJ2-5 TRBV7-9 TRBD2 CASSATSAQETQYF TGTGCCAGCAGCGCTACTAGCGCGCAAGAGACCCAGTACTTC
many TRBJ1-1 TRBV10-3 - CAISESILGEPDTEAFF TGTGCCATCAGTGAGTCTATATTGGGGGAACCGGACACTGAAGCTTTCTTT
- TRBJ2-7 TRBV12-5 - CASALGTKTYERYF TGTGCTAGTGCCTTGGGGACAAAAACCTACGAGCGGTACTTC
- TRBJ2-7 TRBV4-1 - CASSPGLFSYEQYF TGCGCCAGCAGCCCTGGACTATTCTCCTACGAGCAGTACTTC
- TRBJ1-2 TRBV7-9 - CASSSPGTSTNYGYTF TGTGCCAGCAGCTCCCCCGGGACCTCCACTAACTATGGCTACACCTTC
many TRBJ1-1 TRBV6-4 TRBD1 CASRRWDSLDTEAFF TGTGCCAGCAGAAGATGGGACAGTCTGGACACTGAAGCTTTCTTT
few TRBJ1-2 TRBV6-1 - CASSESPSNYGYTF TGTGCCAGCAGTGAATCCCCTTCTAACTATGGCTACACCTTC
few TRBJ1-2 TRBV20-1 - CSARVGQTAYGYTF TGCAGTGCTAGAGTGGGCCAAACCGCCTATGGCTACACCTTC
few TRBJ2-5 TRBV20-1 - CSARGSKETQYF TGCAGTGCTAGAGGGAGCAAAGAGACCCAGTACTTC